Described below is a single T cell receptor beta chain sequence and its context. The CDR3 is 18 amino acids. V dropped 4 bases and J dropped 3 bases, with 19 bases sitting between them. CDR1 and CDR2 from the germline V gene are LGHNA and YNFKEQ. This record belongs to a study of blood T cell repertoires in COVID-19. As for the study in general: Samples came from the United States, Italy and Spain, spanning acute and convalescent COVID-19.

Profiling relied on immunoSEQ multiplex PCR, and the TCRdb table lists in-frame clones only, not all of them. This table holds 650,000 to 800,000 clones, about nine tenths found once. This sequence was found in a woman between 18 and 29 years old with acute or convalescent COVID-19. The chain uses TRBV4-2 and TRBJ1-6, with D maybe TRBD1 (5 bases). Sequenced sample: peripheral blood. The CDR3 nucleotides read TGTGCCAGCAGCCTCCCGGGGGGTTGGGACGGCTATAATTCACCCCTCCACTTT. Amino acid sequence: CASSLPGGWDGYNSPLHF.